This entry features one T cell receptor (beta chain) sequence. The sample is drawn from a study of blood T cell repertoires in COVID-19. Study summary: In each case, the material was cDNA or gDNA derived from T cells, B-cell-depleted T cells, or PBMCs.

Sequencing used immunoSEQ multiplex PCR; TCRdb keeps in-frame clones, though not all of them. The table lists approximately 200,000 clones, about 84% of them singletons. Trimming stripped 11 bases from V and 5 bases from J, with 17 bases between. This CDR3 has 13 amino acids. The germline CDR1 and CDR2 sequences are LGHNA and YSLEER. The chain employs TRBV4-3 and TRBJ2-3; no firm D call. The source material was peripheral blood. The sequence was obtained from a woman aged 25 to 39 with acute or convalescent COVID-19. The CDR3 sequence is CASSSITGDTQYF. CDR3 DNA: TGCGCCTCCAGTTCTATTACGGGAGATACGCAGTATTTT.